This T cell receptor beta chain appears in the sequencing data of a study of CD8+ T cells in alopecia areata. CDR1 is SGHRS and CDR2 is YFSETQ in the germline V gene. This CDR3 has 15 residues. The V end was cut by 7 bases, the J end by 0 bases, with 11 bases between. Once RNA had been extracted, it was reverse transcribed into cDNA to act as the sequencing template. The repertoire was sequenced with immunoSEQ multiplex PCR; TCRdb's copy has only in-frame clones and lacks some. The sample yields about 210,000 clones, around 66% seen once. The treatment denotes: oral pan-JAK inhibitor, 5-10 mg twice daily.

The sequencing here drew on CD4+ T cells sorted from blood, taken between weeks 43 and 45, from a patient treated with tofacitinib. The clonotype was recovered from a human donor with alopecia areata. The chain links TRBV5-1 to TRBJ2-6; TRBD1 might be the D (5 bases). The CDR3 DNA follows: TGCGCCAGCCGACCCCAGGGCTCTGGGGCCAACGTCCTGACTTTC. Its protein is CASRPQGSGANVLTF.